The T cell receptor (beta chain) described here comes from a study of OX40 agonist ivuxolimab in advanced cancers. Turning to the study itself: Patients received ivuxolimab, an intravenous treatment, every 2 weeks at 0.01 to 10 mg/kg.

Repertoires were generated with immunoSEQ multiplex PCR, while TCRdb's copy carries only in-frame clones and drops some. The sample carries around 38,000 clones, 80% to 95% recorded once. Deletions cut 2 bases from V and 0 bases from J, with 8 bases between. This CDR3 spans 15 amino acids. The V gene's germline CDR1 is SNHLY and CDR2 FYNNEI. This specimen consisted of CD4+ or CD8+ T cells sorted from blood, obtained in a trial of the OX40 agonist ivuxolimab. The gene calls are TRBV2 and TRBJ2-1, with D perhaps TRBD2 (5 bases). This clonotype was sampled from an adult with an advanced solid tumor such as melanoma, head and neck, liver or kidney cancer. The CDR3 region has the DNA TGTGCCAGCAGTGAAACCGGGAACTCCTACAATGAGCAGTTCTTC. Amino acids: CASSETGNSYNEQFF.